This T cell receptor (beta chain) was observed in a study of graft-versus-host responses after intestinal transplantation. Across the whole study: All recipients got anti-thymocyte globulin induction, then tacrolimus and steroids for approximately 3 years.

With 4 bases removed from V and 1 base from J, the gap between germline ends came to 10 bases. From germline, CDR1 is LGHNA and CDR2 YNFKEQ. CDR3 length equals 14 residues. Points on this clone: Its matching antigen is unknown.

Here immunoSEQ multiplex PCR was the method, and the copy in TCRdb shows in-frame clones only, minus some. This table has some 96,000 clones, more than 80% appearing once. The study's findings and limits: An association linked early post-transplant HvG declines with peak circulating GvH clone levels.

This TCR was sampled from a human patient who received an intestinal transplant, so some T cells may come from the graft donor. The rearrangement links TRBV4-2 to TRBJ1-1; a weak D match, TRBD1 (6 bases). The sample here was PBMCs, taken roughly 410 days after intestinal transplant. CDR3 bases: TGTGCCAGCAGCCCCGACAGGACGAACACTGAAGCTTTCTTT. Its protein is CASSPDRTNTEAFF.